These 29 T cell receptor beta chains originate from one sample sequenced in a study of CD8 T cells in ankylosing spondylitis. A single record per CDR3 protein comes from TCRdb applying MiXCR to the 5' RACE reads. The sample contains about 140,000 distinct CDR3 sequences, 7.3% of which appear only once. Sequenced sample: blood, either unsorted or a sorted T cell fraction (not recorded which). These receptors originate from a female donor with ankylosing spondylitis or in good health (not recorded which).

This clonotype was counted many times. This chain links TRBV3-1 with TRBJ2-7, with D tentatively TRBD1 (5 bases). V lost 1 base, J lost 1 base, and 8 bases lay in between. Germline CDR1 and CDR2: LGHDT and YNNKEL (reference sequence). This CDR3 comprises 14 residues. CDR3 DNA: TGTGCCAGCAGCCAAGGAAGGGGTTCCTACGAGCAGTACTTC. Translating gives CASSQGRGSYEQYF.

This clonotype was picked up many times. The rearrangement links TRBV20-1 to TRBJ2-1; D not resolved. The CDR3 covers 15 residues. The germline CDR1 and CDR2 sequences are DFQATT and SNEGSKA (reference sequence). V lost 2 bases and J 2 bases, leaving 13 bases between the germline ends. The CDR3 loop is CSARHRDYPYNEQFF. DNA of the CDR3: TGCAGTGCTAGACACCGAGATTACCCCTACAATGAGCAGTTCTTC.

This clonotype has ten or more counts. V is TRBV7-2 and J is TRBJ2-5, with 8 bases fitting TRBD1. Trimming at V came to 4 bases and at J to 5 bases, leaving 6 bases not matched to a gene. The germline V gene encodes CDR1 SGHTA and CDR2 FQGNSA. The CDR3 length is 14 residues. CDR3 DNA: TGTGCCAGCAGCTCCGGACAGGGTGGGGAGACCCAGTACTTC. Translation gives CASSSGQGGETQYF.

This clonotype was found many times. This chain links TRBV4-1 with TRBJ1-1; the D is unclear. Germline V lookup: CDR1 MGHRA, CDR2 YSYEKL. This CDR3 has 15 residues. V lost 1 base and J lost 0, with 9 bases in between. Written as DNA, the CDR3 is TGCGCCAGCAGCCAAGTTGGCCACTTGAACACTGAAGCTTTCTTT. This sequence encodes CASSQVGHLNTEAFF.

This clonotype has at least ten counts. The chain recombines TRBV7-2 with TRBJ1-1; the D is unclear. The CDR3 is 13 amino acids. Per germline, CDR1 SGHTA and CDR2 FQGNSA. The V gene lost 3 bases and the J gene lost 1 base, with 6 bases spanning the gap. CDR3: CASSFQENTEAFF. In nucleotides, the CDR3 is TGTGCCAGCAGCTTCCAAGAGAACACTGAAGCTTTCTTT.

The V gene is TRBV5-1, the J gene TRBJ2-5; D might be TRBD1 (6 bases). Germline V gives CDR1 SGHRS, CDR2 YFSETQ. The CDR3 totals 12 residues. V was cut by 6 bases and J by 4 bases, with 10 bases left in between. CDR3 bases: TGCGCCAGCAACAGGGCGGGAGAGACCCAGTACTTC. Translated: CASNRAGETQYF. The full variable domain, completed using reference TRBV5-1 and TRBJ2-5, is KAGVTQTPRYLIKTRGQQVTLSCSPISGHRSVSWYQQTPGQGLQFLFEYFSETQRNKGNFPGRFSGRQFSNSRSEMNVSTLELGDSALYLCASNRAGETQYFGPGTRLLVL.

Ten or more counts support this clonotype. The V gene is TRBV5-1, the J gene TRBJ1-5; a possible D gene is TRBD1 (6 bases). Trimming removed 2 bases from V and 2 bases from J, with 11 bases in between. CDR1 and CDR2 (germline): SGHRS, YFSETQ. The CDR3 is 15 residues long. The CDR3: CASSFLPGGNQPQHF. Written as DNA, the CDR3 is TGCGCCAGCAGCTTTCTACCAGGGGGCAATCAGCCCCAGCATTTT.

This clonotype was counted many times. The chain is built from TRBV4-1 and TRBJ1-1, with no clear D. Germline-derived CDR1 and CDR2 are MGHRA and YSYEKL. V was shortened by 0 bases and J by 0 bases, with 8 bases between the two germline ends. The CDR3 consists of 15 residues. The CDR3 sequence: CASSQDRGVNTEAFF. The CDR3, as DNA: TGCGCCAGCAGCCAAGATCGGGGAGTGAACACTGAAGCTTTCTTT.

This sequence joins TRBV7-6 and TRBJ1-1, with D uncertain. The CDR3 sequence is 14 residues long. Between the trimmed V and J ends, which lost 5 bases and 6 bases, there was a span of 16 bases. Germline V CDR1 and CDR2: SGHVS, FNYEAQ. The CDR3 coding sequence is TGTGCCAGCAGCCTTAATACCTGGTCCGCTGAAGCTTTCTTT. This translates into CASSLNTWSAEAFF.

This clonotype was seen at least ten times. This chain joins TRBV2 and TRBJ2-4, with 7 bases fitting TRBD2. CDR1 and CDR2 from the germline V gene are SNHLY and FYNNEI. The CDR3 extends over 14 amino acids. Germline trimming cut 6 bases from V and 15 bases from J; bases unmatched to any gene: 17. The CDR3 spells CASSLLGEGGRSYF. Written as DNA, the CDR3 is TGTGCCAGCAGCCTACTTGGGGAGGGTGGCCGTTCGTACTTC.

At least ten counts were recorded for this clonotype. This rearrangement joins TRBV5-1 to TRBJ2-1; no firm D call. Per the germline V gene, CDR1 is SGHRS and CDR2 is YFSETQ. V lost 0 bases to trimming and J lost 9 bases, with 10 bases between them. CDR3 length: 13 amino acids. The chain's CDR3 is CASSLDGVGEQFF. The CDR3 nucleotides read TGCGCCAGCAGCTTGGATGGCGTAGGTGAGCAGTTCTTC.

Turning to this clonotype: A clone one base away is much larger, so this may be a read error. V is TRBV7-9 and J is TRBJ2-1, with 14 bases fitting TRBD2. V lost 5 bases and J lost 2; bases outside the gene matches: 2. The CDR3 spans 16 residues. Germline V CDR1 and CDR2: SEHNR, FQNEAQ (reference sequence). DNA for the CDR3: TGTGCCAGCAGCCAGACTAGCGGGGGGGCCTACAATGAGCAGTTCTTC. Amino acid sequence: CASSQTSGGAYNEQFF.

This clonotype was found many times. This chain links TRBV7-2 with TRBJ1-2; TRBD1 aligns across 7 bases. The CDR3 has 15 residues. V lost 4 bases, J lost 6 bases, and 11 bases stayed unmatched. The germline V gene has CDR1 SGHTA and CDR2 FQGNSA. CDR3 DNA: TGTGCCAGCAGCTCCTTTGCGGGACAGTCCGATGGCTACACCTTC. Translated, it gives CASSSFAGQSDGYTF.

This clonotype was counted at least ten times. This sequence joins TRBV5-1 and TRBJ1-1; D remains unclear. Per the germline V gene, CDR1 is SGHRS and CDR2 is YFSETQ. The CDR3 has 13 residues. Trimming removed 4 bases at V and 6 bases at J, with 13 bases between. The CDR3 DNA reads TGCGCCAGCAGCACCTCATTCTCGGCTGAAGCTTTCTTT. This translates into CASSTSFSAEAFF.

Note on this clonotype: This may stem from a read error, because a much larger clone lies one nucleotide away. This chain links TRBV12-3 or TRBV12-4 with TRBJ2-6, with TRBD1 matching 8 bases. This CDR3 comprises 19 residues. DNA of the CDR3: TGTACCAGCAGTTTAGTCACAGGGGGGTACAGCTCTGGGGCCAACGTCCTGACTTTC. Amino acids: CTSSLVTGGYSSGANVLTF.

This clonotype has at least ten counts. J is TRBJ1-4 and V is TRBV20-1, with D perhaps TRBD1 (5 bases). The V end was cut by 6 bases, the J end by 3 bases, with 14 bases between. CDR3 size: 14 residues. The germline CDR1 and CDR2 sequences are DFQATT and SNEGSKA (reference sequence). CDR3 in amino acids: CSAAGTYPNEKLFF. The CDR3 DNA sequence: TGCAGTGCAGCCGGGACCTATCCTAATGAAAAACTGTTTTTT.

In this sample, this clonotype turned up many times. The gene calls are TRBV20-1 and TRBJ2-5; 7 bases are a match to TRBD2. This CDR3 has 15 amino acids. The junction had 8 bases not matched to a gene; V was cut back by 3 bases and J by 1 base. The germline V gene has CDR1 DFQATT and CDR2 SNEGSKA (reference sequence). The CDR3, as DNA: TGCAGTGCTAGGGTTTCTAGCGGACTCCAAGAGACCCAGTACTTC. Translation gives CSARVSSGLQETQYF.

In this sample, this clonotype turned up a few times. This rearrangement joins TRBV7-9 to TRBJ2-1; 9 positions match TRBD2. CDR3 length: 15 amino acids. The germline V gene encodes CDR1 SEHNR and CDR2 FQNEAQ (reference sequence). After removal of 0 bases from V and 7 bases from J, the junction contained 4 bases not matched to a gene. The CDR3 is CASSLATSGVNEQFF. DNA for the CDR3: TGTGCCAGCAGCTTAGCGACTAGCGGCGTTAATGAGCAGTTCTTC.

This clonotype has a count of ten or more. The chain recombines TRBV10-3 with TRBJ1-2, with 10 positions matching TRBD1. Trimming cost V 3 bases and J 2 bases; bases outside gene matches: 3. Germline values: CDR1 ENHRY, CDR2 SYGVKD. The length of the CDR3 is 15 residues. The CDR3 spells CAISDPGQGNYGYTF. For the CDR3, the DNA is TGTGCCATCAGTGACCCGGGACAGGGGAACTATGGCTACACCTTC.

This clonotype was seen repeatedly, ten times or more. The genes are TRBV19 and TRBJ1-1, with D hard to call. Germline CDR1 is LNHDA and CDR2 is SQIVND (reference sequence). Trimming stripped 9 bases from V and 7 bases from J, with 18 bases between. The CDR3 covers 13 residues. CDR3 region: CASFWTGHGEAFF. CDR3 bases: TGTGCCAGCTTTTGGACGGGTCACGGTGAAGCTTTCTTT.

This clonotype was observed at least ten times. Here the CDR3 DNA reads TGCGCCAGCACCATAGACCCGGGACAGGGGACAGATACGCAGTATTTT. It translates to CASTIDPGQGTDTQYF. The V and J genes are TRBV5-1 and TRBJ2-3, with 10 bases identical to TRBD1. Per germline, CDR1 SGHRS and CDR2 YFSETQ. This CDR3 comprises 16 residues. J was trimmed by 3 bases and V by 6 bases; bases with no gene match: 10.

The chain couples TRBV11-1 to TRBJ1-1, with 9 bases aligning to TRBD1. The CDR3 loop spans 15 amino acids. V shed 5 bases, J shed 4 bases, and the junction held 8 bases outside the gene matches. Germline V gene sequence: CDR1 SGHAT, CDR2 FQDESV (reference sequence). The CDR3 bases are TGTGCCAGCAGCCCCAGGGACAGGGCGACCACTGAAGCTTTCTTT. The encoded protein is CASSPRDRATTEAFF. Together with reference TRBV11-1 and TRBJ1-1, the CDR3 gives the full variable domain: EAEVAQSPRYKITEKSQAVAFWCDPISGHATLYWYRQILGQGPELLVQFQDESVVDDSQLPKDRFSAERLKGVDSTLKIQPAELGDSAMYLCASSPRDRATTEAFFGQGTRLTVV.

Ten or more counts support this clonotype. This chain connects TRBV28 to TRBJ2-7; D tentatively fits TRBD1 or TRBD2 (6 bases each). Germline lookup yields CDR1 MDHEN and CDR2 SYDVKM. The CDR3 contains 15 residues. Trimming left V 6 bases short and J 5 bases short, with 20 bases between. The CDR3 loop reads CASRSHDRRGDEQYF. For the CDR3, the DNA is TGTGCCAGCAGATCCCATGACCGAAGGGGGGACGAGCAGTACTTC. Full variable domain (rest looked up from reference TRBV28 and TRBJ2-7): DVKVTQSSRYLVKRTGEKVFLECVQDMDHENMFWYRQDPGLGLRLIYFSYDVKMKEKGDIPEGYSVSREKKERFSLILESASTNQTSMYLCASRSHDRRGDEQYFGPGTRLTVT.

The chain carries TRBV20-1 and TRBJ1-1; no definite D call. Germline V gives CDR1 DFQATT, CDR2 SNEGSKA (reference sequence). The V end was cut by 3 bases, the J end by 0 bases, with 11 bases between. This CDR3 is 14 amino acids long. The CDR3: CSASEGIMNTEAFF. The CDR3, as DNA: TGCAGTGCTAGTGAGGGCATCATGAACACTGAAGCTTTCTTT.

This clonotype was observed a few times. V gene TRBV11-1 combines with J gene TRBJ2-5; 15 nucleotides agree with TRBD2. Germline CDR1 reads SGHAT; CDR2 reads FQDESV (reference sequence). Unmatched junction bases numbered 13, after V lost 5 bases and J lost 6 bases. The CDR3 has 18 amino acids. In DNA form, the CDR3 reads TGTGCCAGCAGCCACCATCGGACTAGCGGGGGGGCTCGAAAGACCCAGTACTTC. It encodes CASSHHRTSGGARKTQYF.

The sample holds many counts of this clonotype. The chain employs TRBV30 and TRBJ2-2, with D perhaps matching TRBD1 (6 bases). The CDR3 loop spans 14 amino acids. Germline V lookup: CDR1 GTSNPN, CDR2 SVGIG (reference sequence). V lost 2 bases and J lost 7, with 14 bases in between. This chain's CDR3 is CAWSNRQEVGELFF. The CDR3 DNA is TGTGCCTGGAGTAACAGACAGGAGGTCGGGGAGCTGTTTTTT.

In this sample, this clonotype turned up many times. The chain is built from TRBV5-1 and TRBJ1-6; possibly TRBD1 for D (5 bases). Germline V CDR1 and CDR2: SGHRS, YFSETQ. The length of the CDR3 is 14 residues. Trimming cost V 4 bases and J 7 bases, with 12 bases left between them. The CDR3 DNA follows: TGCGCCAGCAGCGCGGGACTCCCAAATTCACCCCTCCACTTT. It specifies CASSAGLPNSPLHF.

This chain connects TRBV5-1 to TRBJ1-1; D call uncertain. The V end lost 4 bases, the J end lost 1 base, and 8 bases lay between the germline ends. Germline assignment: CDR1 SGHRS and CDR2 YFSETQ. The length of the CDR3 is 13 residues. The CDR3 spells CASSTNRNTEAFF. The CDR3 DNA follows: TGCGCCAGCAGCACGAACAGGAACACTGAAGCTTTCTTT.

This clonotype was seen at least ten times. The chain uses TRBV20-1 and TRBJ2-1, with TRBD2 matching 8 bases. The CDR3 totals 16 residues. J gave up 3 bases and V 4 bases, and 11 bases lay outside the gene matches. Germline CDR1 is DFQATT and CDR2 is SNEGSKA (reference sequence). The CDR3 DNA reads TGCAGTGCTATAGAAATAGCGGGACTGAACTACAATGAGCAGTTCTTC. Its translation is CSAIEIAGLNYNEQFF.